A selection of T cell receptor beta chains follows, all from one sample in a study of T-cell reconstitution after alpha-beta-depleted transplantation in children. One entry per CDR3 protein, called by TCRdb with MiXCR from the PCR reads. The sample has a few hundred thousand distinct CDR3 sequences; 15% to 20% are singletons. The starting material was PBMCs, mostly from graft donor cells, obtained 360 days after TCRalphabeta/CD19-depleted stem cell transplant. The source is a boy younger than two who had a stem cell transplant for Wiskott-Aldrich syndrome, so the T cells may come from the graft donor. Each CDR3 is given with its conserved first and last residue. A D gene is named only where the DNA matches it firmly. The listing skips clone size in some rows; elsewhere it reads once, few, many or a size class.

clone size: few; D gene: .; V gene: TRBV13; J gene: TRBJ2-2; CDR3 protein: CASSLGRQGVTGELFF; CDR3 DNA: TGTGCCAGCAGCTTAGGCCGGCAGGGCGTCACCGGGGAGCTGTTTTTT
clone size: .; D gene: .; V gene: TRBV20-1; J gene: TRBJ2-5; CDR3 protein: CSAPPEGGRETQYF; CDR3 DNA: TGCAGTGCCCCCCCCGAGGGGGGAAGAGAGACCCAGTACTTC
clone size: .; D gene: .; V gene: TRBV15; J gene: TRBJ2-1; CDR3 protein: CATSKFRARGAYNEQFF; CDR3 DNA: TGTGCCACCAGCAAATTCCGGGCCCGCGGGGCCTACAATGAGCAGTTCTTC
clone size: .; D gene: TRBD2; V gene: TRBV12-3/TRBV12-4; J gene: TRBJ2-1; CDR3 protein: CASSFRLAGVDNEQFF; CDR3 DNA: TGTGCCAGCAGTTTTAGACTAGCGGGAGTAGACAATGAGCAGTTCTTC
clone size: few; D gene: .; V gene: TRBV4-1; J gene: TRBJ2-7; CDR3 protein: CASSHLPLYEQYF; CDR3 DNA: TGCGCCAGCAGCCACTTGCCACTTTACGAGCAGTACTTC
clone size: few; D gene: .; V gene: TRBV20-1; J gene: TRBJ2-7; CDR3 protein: CSARASASYEQYF; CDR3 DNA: TGCAGTGCTAGAGCTAGCGCCTCCTACGAGCAGTACTTC
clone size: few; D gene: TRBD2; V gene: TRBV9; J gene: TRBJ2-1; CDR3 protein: CASSVALAGVDNEQFF; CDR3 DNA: TGTGCCAGCAGCGTAGCACTAGCGGGAGTGGACAATGAGCAGTTCTTC
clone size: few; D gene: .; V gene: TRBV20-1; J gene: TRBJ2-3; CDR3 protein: CSARDGRGGADTQYF; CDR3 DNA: TGCAGTGCTAGAGATGGAAGGGGGGGGGCAGATACGCAGTATTTT
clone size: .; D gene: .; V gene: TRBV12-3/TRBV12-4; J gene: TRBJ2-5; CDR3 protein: CASSFEAGRETQYF; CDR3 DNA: TGTGCCAGCAGTTTTGAGGCGGGAAGGGAGACCCAGTACTTC
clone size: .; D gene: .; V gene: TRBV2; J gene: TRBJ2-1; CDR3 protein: CASSGEGGWNEQFF; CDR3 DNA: TGTGCCAGCAGTGGAGAGGGGGGGTGGAATGAGCAGTTCTTC
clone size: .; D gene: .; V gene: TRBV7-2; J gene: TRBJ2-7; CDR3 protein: CASRGLAPYEQYF; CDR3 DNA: TGTGCCAGCCGAGGGCTAGCGCCCTACGAGCAGTACTTC
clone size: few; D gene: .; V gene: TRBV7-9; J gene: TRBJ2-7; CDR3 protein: CASSRHGLAIYEQYF; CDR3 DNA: TGTGCCAGCAGCCGCCACGGGCTAGCGATCTACGAGCAGTACTTC
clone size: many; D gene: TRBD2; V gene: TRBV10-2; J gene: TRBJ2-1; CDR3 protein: CASRTGLVWGSSYNEQFF; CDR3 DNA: TGCGCCAGCAGAACGGGACTAGTTTGGGGAAGCTCCTACAATGAGCAGTTCTTC
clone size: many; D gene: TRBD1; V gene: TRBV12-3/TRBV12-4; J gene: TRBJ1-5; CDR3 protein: CASSPRGHGQPQHF; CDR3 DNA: TGTGCCAGCAGTCCTAGGGGGCACGGTCAGCCCCAGCATTTT
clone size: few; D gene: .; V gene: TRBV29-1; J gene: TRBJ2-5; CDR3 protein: CSARRGSLTGVETQYF; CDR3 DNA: TGCAGCGCCAGGCGGGGCAGCCTAACGGGAGTGGAGACCCAGTACTTC
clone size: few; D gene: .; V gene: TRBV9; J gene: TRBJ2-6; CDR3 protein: CASSVARDILAGANVLTF; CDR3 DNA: TGTGCCAGCAGCGTAGCCAGGGACATTCTAGCTGGGGCCAACGTCCTGACTTTC
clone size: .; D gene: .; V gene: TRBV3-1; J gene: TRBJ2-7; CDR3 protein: CASSQGFYEQYF; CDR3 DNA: TGTGCCAGCAGCCAAGGGTTCTACGAGCAGTACTTC
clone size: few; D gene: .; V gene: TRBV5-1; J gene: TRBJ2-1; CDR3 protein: CASSLALNEQFF; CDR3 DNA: TGCGCCAGCAGCTTGGCCCTAAATGAGCAGTTCTTC
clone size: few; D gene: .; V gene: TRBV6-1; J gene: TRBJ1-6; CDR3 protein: CASSDYLNNSPLHF; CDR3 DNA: TGTGCCAGCAGTGACTACTTAAATAATTCACCCCTCCACTTT
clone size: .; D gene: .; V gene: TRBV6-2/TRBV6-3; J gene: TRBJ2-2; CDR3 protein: CASSYLGRSNTGELFF; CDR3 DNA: TGTGCCAGCAGTTACCTGGGACGGTCGAACACCGGGGAGCTGTTTTTT
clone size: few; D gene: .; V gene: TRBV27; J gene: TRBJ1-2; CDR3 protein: CASSLRAGWGYTF; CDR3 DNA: TGTGCCAGCAGTTTACGGGCAGGGTGGGGCTACACCTTC
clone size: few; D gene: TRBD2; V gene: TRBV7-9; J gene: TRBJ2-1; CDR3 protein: CASSAGLAGGRNEQFF; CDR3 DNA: TGTGCCAGCAGCGCGGGACTAGCGGGGGGGCGTAATGAGCAGTTCTTC
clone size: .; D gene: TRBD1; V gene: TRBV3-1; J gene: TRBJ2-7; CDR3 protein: CASSQGGTAVSYEQYF; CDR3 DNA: TGTGCCAGCAGCCAAGGGGGGACAGCGGTCTCCTACGAGCAGTACTTC
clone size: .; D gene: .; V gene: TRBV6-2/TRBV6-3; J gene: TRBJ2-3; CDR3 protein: CASSYSSFGGPKTDTQYF; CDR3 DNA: TGTGCCAGCAGTTACTCCTCCTTCGGCGGGCCAAAGACAGATACGCAGTATTTT
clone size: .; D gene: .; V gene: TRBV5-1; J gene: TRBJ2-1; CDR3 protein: CASSFDSPRYNEQFF; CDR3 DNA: TGCGCCAGCAGCTTTGACAGTCCGAGATACAATGAGCAGTTCTTC